This T cell receptor (beta chain) was retrieved from a study of spatial heterogeneity in lung cancer. The overall study: Detection of beta-chain sequences consistently exceeded that of alpha-chain sequences. General observations from the study: In tumors, expanded intratumoral alpha and beta TCR counts tracked mutation counts. Nonsynonymous mutations, ubiquitous and regional, were tracked respectively by counts of ubiquitous and regional expanded TCRs.

Each molecule of TCR cDNA was tagged with one unique molecular identifier. Each CDR3 protein is one row after TCRdb ran MiXCR on the 5' RACE reads. This sample has some 6,500 distinct CDR3 sequences, with 14% found just once. Time point described: sample taken at primary tumor resection. Samples were obtained from about 75 donors, all untreated early-stage non-small cell lung cancer patients. This clonotype was found many times. The antigen remains unidentified. This CDR3 region has 13 residues. The germline gives CDR1 SQVTM, CDR2 ANQGSEA. V lost 4 bases to trimming and J lost 6 bases; unmatched junction nucleotides: 9.

The sample here was lung tumor tissue, taken at surgery. This receptor was identified in a male donor with early-stage non-small cell lung cancer. The chain carries TRBV29-1 and TRBJ2-7; 7 bases are a match to TRBD1. CDR3 nucleotide sequence: TGCAGCGTTGCAGAGGGGGCCCTGGGCGAGCAGTACTTC. It is translated as CSVAEGALGEQYF.